This TCR beta chain is from a study of cytomegalovirus exposure and HLA in healthy donors. Findings and limits, study-wide: In an earlier analysis, productive rearrangement rates for most beta V segments clustered near 87% or 30%.

Note on this clone: Its antigen is undetermined.

Germline V gene data show CDR1 as MNHEY and CDR2 as SMNVEV (reference sequence). The V and J ends lost 7 bases and 2 bases respectively, with 14 bases between them. The CDR3 extends over 14 amino acids. The primer mix had 60 Vbeta and 13 Jbeta primers. Some clones are missing from TCRdb's copy, which holds only in-frame ones; the method was immunoSEQ multiplex PCR. The repertoire table contains 100,000 to 150,000 clones. The chain is built from TRBV27 and TRBJ2-5, with a tentative D call TRBD1 (6 bases). This clonotype was sampled from a man between 18 and 35 years old in good health and CMV-seronegative. Sequencing was done on a sample of PBMCs. The CDR3 region has the DNA TGTGCCAGCAAACCCTTGGGACAACAAGAGACCCAGTACTTC. Protein: CASKPLGQQETQYF.